These 23 T cell receptor beta chains came from one sample sequenced in a study of regulatory T cells in long-lasting Graves disease. CDR3-region Arm-PCR and iRepertoire HTBI primers produced the TCR beta libraries. TCRdb passed the multiplex PCR reads through MiXCR, listing each CDR3 protein once. Here the sample spans about 210,000 distinct CDR3 sequences, roughly 19% being singletons. Described time point: newly diagnosed GD, antithyroid drugs for less than 3 months. PBMC-derived RNA was used for the TCR library. The same data also contributed to another study, on T cells in Graves' hyperthyroidism and ophthalmopathy.

The specimen was peripheral blood mononuclear cells (PBMCs), collected at new diagnosis, from a patient treated with antithyroid drugs. The receptors derive from a woman in her 30s with Graves disease.

This clonotype was seen only a few times. This chain uses TRBV3-1 with TRBJ1-1; D is undetermined. V was cut by 4 bases and J by 8 bases, with 11 bases left in between. The CDR3 totals 12 residues. Germline V gene sequence: CDR1 LGHDT, CDR2 YNNKEL (reference sequence). CDR3 DNA: TGTGCCAGCAGCCTCGGGCACCGCGAAGCTTTCTTT. It yields the protein CASSLGHREAFF.

Ten or more counts support this clonotype. V and J are TRBV12-3 or TRBV12-4 and TRBJ2-5, with 7 bases identical to TRBD1. The CDR3 has 13 residues. Trimming removed 5 bases from V and 7 bases from J; junction bases left unmatched: 7. CDR3 amino acids: CASSRDSRRTQYF. CDR3 nucleotide sequence: TGTGCCAGCAGTCGGGACAGCCGAAGGACCCAGTACTTC.

The genes are TRBV19 and TRBJ2-3; TRBD1 matches 8 bases. CDR1 is LNHDA and CDR2 is SQIVND in the germline V gene (reference sequence). The CDR3 runs to 13 residues. Trimming at V came to 11 bases and at J to 4 bases, leaving 8 bases not matched to a gene. CDR3 in DNA: TGTGCCTCCTCGACAGGGGCGGCAGATACGCAGTATTTT. Translation gives CASSTGAADTQYF.

The chain is built from TRBV4-1 and TRBJ2-3; D gene uncertain. CDR1 is MGHRA and CDR2 is YSYEKL in the germline V gene. Trimming stripped 6 bases from V and 6 bases from J, with 10 bases between. The CDR3 sequence is 12 residues long. The CDR3 protein is CASSLRSDTQYF. DNA of the CDR3: TGCGCCAGCAGTCTTCGATCGGATACGCAGTATTTT.

Ten or more counts support this clonotype. V usage is TRBV18 and J usage is TRBJ1-1, with no clear D. Germline V gene sequence: CDR1 KGHSH, CDR2 LQKENI. V was trimmed by 3 bases and J by 5 bases, leaving 13 bases between them. This CDR3 contains 14 residues. The CDR3 DNA follows: TGTGCCAGCTCACCGTCCATTTCGCAGACTGAAGCTTTCTTT. The encoded protein is CASSPSISQTEAFF.

This clonotype was detected many times. The rearrangement links TRBV6-1 to TRBJ1-6, with D perhaps matching TRBD1 (5 bases). This CDR3 is 14 amino acids long. The germline gives CDR1 MNHNS, CDR2 SASEGT. V lost 7 bases and J lost 8, with 15 bases in between. CDR3 DNA sequence: TGTGCCAGCACTGTCCGGGACGGATATTCACCCCTCCACTTT. Its protein product is CASTVRDGYSPLHF.

The V and J genes are TRBV19 and TRBJ2-7; possible D gene TRBD1, 5 bases. CDR3 length equals 13 residues. Germline CDR1 and CDR2: LNHDA and SQIVND (reference sequence). Between the trimmed V and J ends, which lost 5 bases and 5 bases, there was a span of 13 bases. The CDR3 region is CASSQGRIHEQYF. The CDR3 bases are TGTGCCAGTAGTCAGGGTAGGATCCACGAGCAGTACTTC.

This clonotype occurred once. The CDR3 protein is CASSNSGGSQYEQYF. Here the CDR3 DNA reads TGTGCCAGCAGCAATTCCGGCGGGAGTCAGTACGAGCAGTACTTC. J is TRBJ2-7 and V is TRBV11-2, with TRBD2 matching 7 bases. V dropped 5 bases and J dropped 4; count of bases not matched to a gene: 11. Germline-derived CDR1 and CDR2 are SGHAT and FQNNGV. The length of the CDR3 is 15 residues.

The rearrangement links TRBV28 to TRBJ2-5; no reliable D call. The CDR3 loop spans 14 amino acids. The germline gives CDR1 MDHEN, CDR2 SYDVKM. V dropped 6 bases and J dropped 2 bases, with 13 bases sitting between them. The CDR3 coding sequence is TGTGCCAGCAGACGAAACAGAGTTCAAGAGACCCAGTACTTC. It encodes CASRRNRVQETQYF.

This clonotype appeared many times. The chain employs TRBV28 and TRBJ1-1, with TRBD1 identical over 8 bases. Unmatched junction bases numbered 9, after V lost 7 bases and J lost 5 bases. CDR1 MDHEN and CDR2 SYDVKM come from the germline V gene. This CDR3 is built from 14 residues. CDR3 in DNA: TGTGCCAGCACCCTCAGGGGGCGCGGGACTGAAGCTTTCTTT. It encodes CASTLRGRGTEAFF. The whole variable domain, filled in from reference TRBV28 and TRBJ1-1, reads DVKVTQSSRYLVKRTGEKVFLECVQDMDHENMFWYRQDPGLGLRLIYFSYDVKMKEKGDIPEGYSVSREKKERFSLILESASTNQTSMYLCASTLRGRGTEAFFGQGTRLTVV.

This clonotype was recorded at least ten times. This chain joins TRBV19 and TRBJ1-5; TRBD1 aligns across 10 bases. The CDR3 is made up of 15 amino acids. J was trimmed by 0 bases and V by 6 bases; bases with no gene match: 2. Germline CDR1 reads LNHDA; CDR2 reads SQIVND (reference sequence). The CDR3 is CASSRDRGSNQPQHF. CDR3 nucleotides: TGTGCCAGTAGCAGGGACAGGGGTAGCAATCAGCCCCAGCATTTT. Filled out from reference TRBV19 and TRBJ1-5, the complete variable domain reads DGGITQSPKYLFRKEGQNVTLSCEQNLNHDAMYWYRQDPGQGLRLIYYSQIVNDFQKGDIAEGYSVSREKKESFPLTVTSAQKNPTAFYLCASSRDRGSNQPQHFGDGTRLSIL.

This clonotype was seen repeatedly, ten times or more. V is TRBV9 and J is TRBJ2-1; D gene ambiguous. The CDR3 extends over 14 amino acids. Between the trimmed V and J ends, which lost 3 bases and 4 bases, there was a span of 11 bases. From germline, CDR1 is SGDLS and CDR2 YYNGEE. In DNA, the CDR3 is TGTGCCAGCAGCGGCGCCCTCCCATACAATGAGCAGTTCTTC. It is translated as CASSGALPYNEQFF. The variable domain in full, completed from reference TRBV9 and TRBJ2-1, reads DSGVTQTPKHLITATGQRVTLRCSPRSGDLSVYWYQQSLDQGLQFLIQYYNGEERAKGNILERFSAQQFPDLHSELNLSSLELGDSALYFCASSGALPYNEQFFGPGTRLTVL.

The table lists this clonotype with many counts. The rearrangement joins TRBV20-1 to TRBJ1-4; no firm D call. The CDR3 loop spans 13 amino acids. V was clipped by 5 bases and J by 7 bases, with 14 bases between them. Germline lookup yields CDR1 DFQATT and CDR2 SNEGSKA (reference sequence). CDR3 loop: CSAERAPGEKLFF. DNA of the CDR3: TGCAGTGCTGAACGGGCCCCAGGTGAAAAACTGTTTTTT.

This clonotype has at least ten counts. V is TRBV7-6 and J is TRBJ2-3; D call uncertain. The CDR3 is made up of 13 amino acids. Germline CDR1 and CDR2: SGHVS and FNYEAQ. V was clipped by 5 bases and J by 4 bases, with 10 bases between them. CDR3 DNA: TGTGCCAGCAGCCCCCAACCCCCAGATACGCAGTATTTT. Its protein product is CASSPQPPDTQYF.

This clonotype was counted many times. This rearrangement joins TRBV13 to TRBJ1-3; no definite D call. The V gene lost 4 bases and the J gene lost 2 bases, with 0 bases spanning the gap. The CDR3 is made up of 11 amino acids. Germline CDR1 PRHDT, CDR2 FYEKMQ (reference sequence). For the CDR3, the DNA is TGTGCCAGCAGCTCTGGAAACACCATATATTTT. Protein product: CASSSGNTIYF.

In this sample, this clonotype turned up many times. This chain connects TRBV30 to TRBJ2-7; tentatively, D is TRBD1 (6 bases). With 2 bases removed from V and 8 bases from J, the gap between germline ends came to 10 bases. Looked up from germline, CDR1 is GTSNPN and CDR2 is SVGIG (reference sequence). This CDR3 has 11 amino acids. In nucleotides, the CDR3 is TGTGCCTGGAGTACAGGGTTCCAGCAGTACTTC. Protein product: CAWSTGFQQYF.

Ten or more counts support this clonotype. This chain uses TRBV28 with TRBJ2-7; 9 bases match TRBD2. Per germline, CDR1 MDHEN and CDR2 SYDVKM. This CDR3 has 14 residues. Trimming removed 10 bases from V and 2 bases from J; junction bases left unmatched: 9. For the CDR3, the DNA is TGTGCCACGAACCTAGCGGGACATACCTACGAGCAGTACTTC. Translating gives CATNLAGHTYEQYF.

V is TRBV7-9 and J is TRBJ2-5, with unresolved D. Trimming took off 8 bases at V and 3 bases at J, with 16 bases between the two ends. This CDR3 has 14 amino acids. Germline CDR1 SEHNR, CDR2 FQNEAQ (reference sequence). CDR3 in DNA: TGTGCCAGCGCTTCTCCGGGTTACAAAGAGACCCAGTACTTC. It is translated as CASASPGYKETQYF.

The CDR3 nucleotides read TGCGCCAGCAGCTTGGGGGTACCCGCATCCAAAAACATTCAGTACTTC. This sequence encodes CASSLGVPASKNIQYF. The V and J genes are TRBV5-1 and TRBJ2-4; D gene ambiguous. The CDR3 is 16 amino acids. In germline, CDR1 is SGHRS, CDR2 YFSETQ. The V gene lost 0 bases and the J gene lost 2 bases, with 12 bases spanning the gap.

This clonotype has a count of ten or more. The junction does not match germline at one end; this may be a read error. The V and J genes are TRBV6-1 and TRBJ1-5, with D maybe TRBD1 (5 bases). This CDR3 has 11 amino acids. CDR1 and CDR2 (germline): MNHNS, SASEGT. CDR3 sequence (DNA): TGTGCCAGCAGTGGGGGGTTGGATCTCCTTTTT. Protein sequence: CASSGGLDLLF.

This clonotype appeared a few times. A much larger clone lies one base from this, so it may be a read error. The rearrangement joins TRBV5-1 to TRBJ2-7; TRBD1 agrees at 8 bases. CDR3 size: 16 residues. Per the germline V gene, CDR1 is SGHRS and CDR2 is YFSETQ. The V and J ends lost 0 bases and 2 bases, in that order; junction bases with no gene match: 7. The CDR3 sequence is CASSLGTGGPPYEQYF. The CDR3 coding sequence is TGCGCCAGCAGCTTGGGCACAGGGGGTCCCCCCTACGAGCAGTACTTC. Looking up the rest from reference TRBV5-1 and TRBJ2-7 gives the full variable domain: KAGVTQTPRYLIKTRGQQVTLSCSPISGHRSVSWYQQTPGQGLQFLFEYFSETQRNKGNFPGRFSGRQFSNSRSEMNVSTLELGDSALYLCASSLGTGGPPYEQYFGPGTRLTVT.

This clonotype was observed a handful of times. J is TRBJ2-2 and V is TRBV6-2 or TRBV6-3; tentatively, D is TRBD1 (6 bases). CDR1 MNHEY and CDR2 SVGEGT come from the germline V gene. This CDR3 is 17 amino acids long. Deletions cut 6 bases from V and 1 base from J, with 18 bases between. As DNA, the CDR3 is TGTGCCAGCAGGCCCCGGAAACCAGGGGTGAACACCGGGGAGCTGTTTTTT. The encoded protein is CASRPRKPGVNTGELFF.

This clonotype was found many times. The chain employs TRBV28 and TRBJ1-1; weak D call: TRBD1 (5 bases). CDR1 is MDHEN and CDR2 is SYDVKM in the germline V gene. The CDR3 length is 13 residues. Deletions cut 7 bases from V and 2 bases from J, with 11 bases between. The CDR3 nucleotides read TGTGCCAGCATCGGAGGGGTTAACACTGAAGCTTTCTTT. The encoded protein is CASIGGVNTEAFF.